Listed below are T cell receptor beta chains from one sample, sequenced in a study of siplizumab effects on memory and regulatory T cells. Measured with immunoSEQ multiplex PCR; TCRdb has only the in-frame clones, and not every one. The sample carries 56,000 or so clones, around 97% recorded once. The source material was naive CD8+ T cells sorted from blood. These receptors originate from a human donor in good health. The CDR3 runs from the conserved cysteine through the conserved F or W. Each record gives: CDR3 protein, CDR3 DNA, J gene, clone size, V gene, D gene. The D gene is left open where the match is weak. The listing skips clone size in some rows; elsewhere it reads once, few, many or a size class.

CASKRANQPQHF | TGTGCCAGCAAGAGGGCGAATCAGCCCCAGCATTTT | TRBJ1-5 | . | TRBV2 | .
CASSQARNTGELFF | TGTGCCAGCAGCCAAGCTAGAAACACCGGGGAGCTGTTTTTT | TRBJ2-2 | once | TRBV7-8 | .
CASSEGQYTEAFF | TGTGCCAGCAGCGAAGGACAGTACACTGAAGCTTTCTTT | TRBJ1-1 | . | TRBV9 | .
CASSLRTWVIGSVNTEAFF | TGTGCCAGCAGCCTCCGTACCTGGGTTATAGGCTCGGTGAACACTGAAGCTTTCTTT | TRBJ1-1 | . | TRBV14 | .
CASSVQDLNTEAFF | TGTGCCAGCAGTGTACAGGATCTGAACACTGAAGCTTTCTTT | TRBJ1-1 | . | TRBV6-1 | .
CASSYDTTYGYTF | TGTGCCAGCAGTTACGACACCACCTATGGCTACACCTTC | TRBJ1-2 | . | TRBV6-6 | .
CSVVGAGGFNEQFF | TGCAGCGTTGTAGGAGCGGGAGGGTTTAATGAGCAGTTCTTC | TRBJ2-1 | . | TRBV29-1 | TRBD2
CATSSPLEGTSGMDTQYF | TGTGCCACCAGCAGCCCCTTGGAGGGGACTAGCGGGATGGATACGCAGTATTTT | TRBJ2-3 | . | TRBV15 | TRBD2
CASSTQGLLDTEAFF | TGTGCCAGTAGTACACAGGGTCTACTTGACACTGAAGCTTTCTTT | TRBJ1-1 | . | TRBV19 | .
CASSLMGEETQYF | TGTGCCAGCAGCTTAATGGGGGAGGAGACCCAGTACTTC | TRBJ2-5 | . | TRBV7-3 | .
CASSEGTGYMNTEAFF | TGTGCCAGCAGCGAAGGGACAGGTTACATGAACACTGAAGCTTTCTTT | TRBJ1-1 | . | TRBV9 | TRBD1
CASSQIGGLNEKLFF | TGTGCCAGCAGCCAAATTGGCGGCCTTAATGAAAAACTGTTTTTT | TRBJ1-4 | . | TRBV4-2 | .
CASSFDRGGGYTF | TGTGCCAGCAGCTTCGACAGGGGAGGTGGCTACACCTTC | TRBJ1-2 | . | TRBV9 | TRBD1
CASSPGGLAGNEQFF | TGTGCCAGCAGCCCGGGAGGCCTAGCGGGAAATGAGCAGTTCTTC | TRBJ2-1 | . | TRBV7-3 | TRBD2